Listed below are T cell receptor beta chains from one sample, sequenced in a study of regulatory T cells in long-lasting Graves disease. TCRdb reanalysed the multiplex PCR reads using MiXCR and keeps one entry per CDR3 protein. The repertoire holds about 440,000 distinct CDR3 sequences, with roughly 17% as singletons. These sequences were also reported in another study, on T cells in Graves' hyperthyroidism and ophthalmopathy.

Sequences were derived from peripheral blood mononuclear cells (PBMCs), sampled at new diagnosis, from a patient treated with antithyroid drugs. The receptors derive from a woman between 25 and 40 years old with Graves disease. The CDR3 runs from the conserved cysteine through the conserved F or W. D genes are given only for firm matches. Size values are once, few and many counts, or a class for expanded clones, and some rows have none.

CDR3 DNA: TGTGCCAGCAGCCAAGAGACAGTAGCTTTCTTT
CDR3 protein: CASSQETVAFF
D gene: -
clone size: -
J gene: TRBJ1-1
V gene: TRBV11-2

CDR3 DNA: TGTGCCAGCAGTTACTCGCAGGGGGCTTTGGAAAAACTGTTTTTT
CDR3 protein: CASSYSQGALEKLFF
D gene: TRBD1
clone size: many
J gene: TRBJ1-4
V gene: TRBV6-5

CDR3 DNA: TGCAGTGCTAGAGATATAGGCTTTCAGGGGGAAAACATTCAGTACTTC
CDR3 protein: CSARDIGFQGENIQYF
D gene: TRBD1
clone size: -
J gene: TRBJ2-4
V gene: TRBV20-1

CDR3 DNA: TGTGCCACCAGTGACAACCCCGGGGGGGGAGAGGAAAAACTGTTTTTT
CDR3 protein: CATSDNPGGGEEKLFF
D gene: -
clone size: few
J gene: TRBJ1-4
V gene: TRBV24-1

CDR3 DNA: TGTGCCAGCAGCCCCCCCGGACAGACTTTCTATGGCTACACCTTC
CDR3 protein: CASSPPGQTFYGYTF
D gene: -
clone size: many
J gene: TRBJ1-2
V gene: TRBV4-2

CDR3 DNA: TGTGCCAGCAGTTACTGGCCGGGGAACACTGAAGCTTTCTTT
CDR3 protein: CASSYWPGNTEAFF
D gene: -
clone size: many
J gene: TRBJ1-1
V gene: TRBV6-2/TRBV6-3

CDR3 DNA: TGTGCCAGCAGTATTGGGACAGGGACCCTCTCCTATGGCTACACCTTC
CDR3 protein: CASSIGTGTLSYGYTF
D gene: TRBD1
clone size: -
J gene: TRBJ1-2
V gene: TRBV6-1

CDR3 DNA: TGTGCCAGCAGCCCGGGGGCTGACAGGTTCAACGAGCAGTACTTC
CDR3 protein: CASSPGADRFNEQYF
D gene: -
clone size: -
J gene: TRBJ2-7
V gene: TRBV7-8

CDR3 DNA: TGTGCCAGCAGCTTATTGCGGGGGAGGGGTTTGGCTACGCAGTATTTT
CDR3 protein: CASSLLRGRGLATQYF
D gene: TRBD2
clone size: few
J gene: TRBJ2-3
V gene: TRBV11-2

CDR3 DNA: TGTGCCAGCAGTGAAGCGCTGTACGGCTACACCTTC
CDR3 protein: CASSEALYGYTF
D gene: -
clone size: -
J gene: TRBJ1-2
V gene: TRBV6-1

CDR3 DNA: TGCAGTGCTAGAGATCTTTTTGGCTCGCGGGCAGTCAATGAGCAGTTCTTC
CDR3 protein: CSARDLFGSRAVNEQFF
D gene: -
clone size: few
J gene: TRBJ2-1
V gene: TRBV20-1

CDR3 DNA: TGTGCCATCAGTGACCCCCAACAGGGTGGGGAAAAACTGTTTTTT
CDR3 protein: CAISDPQQGGEKLFF
D gene: -
clone size: many
J gene: TRBJ1-4
V gene: TRBV10-3

CDR3 DNA: TGTGCCAGCAAAAGGACCGGGACTGAAGCTTTCTTT
CDR3 protein: CASKRTGTEAFF
D gene: -
clone size: few
J gene: TRBJ1-1
V gene: TRBV6-1

CDR3 DNA: TGTGCCAGCAGTCAGACTAGCGGGAGAGGGGTGGCCAAAAACATTCAGTACTTC
CDR3 protein: CASSQTSGRGVAKNIQYF
D gene: TRBD2
clone size: once
J gene: TRBJ2-4
V gene: TRBV6-1

CDR3 DNA: TGTGCCAGCACCCACCCTCGGAAGAGCACAGATACGCAGTATTTT
CDR3 protein: CASTHPRKSTDTQYF
D gene: -
clone size: few
J gene: TRBJ2-3
V gene: TRBV6-1

CDR3 DNA: TGCGCCAGCAGCCACATCCGGGACAGCTATGGCTACACCTTC
CDR3 protein: CASSHIRDSYGYTF
D gene: TRBD1
clone size: few
J gene: TRBJ1-2
V gene: TRBV5-1

CDR3 DNA: TGTGCCAGTACCGTCCCCGGGGGTCCCGACAATGAGCAGTTCTTC
CDR3 protein: CASTVPGGPDNEQFF
D gene: -
clone size: -
J gene: TRBJ2-1
V gene: TRBV19

CDR3 DNA: TGTGCCAGCAGCTTATTGCGCGGCGGGAACACTGAAGCTTTCTTT
CDR3 protein: CASSLLRGGNTEAFF
D gene: -
clone size: many
J gene: TRBJ1-1
V gene: TRBV7-2

CDR3 DNA: TGTGCCAGCAGTTCCCGGTTGGACCCCACCTACGAGCAGTACTTC
CDR3 protein: CASSSRLDPTYEQYF
D gene: -
clone size: many
J gene: TRBJ2-7
V gene: TRBV27

CDR3 DNA: TGTGCCAGCTCACCACCCGTAGGAGCCACATTCTTC
CDR3 protein: CASSPPVGATFF
D gene: -
clone size: many
J gene: TRBJ2-1
V gene: TRBV18

CDR3 DNA: TGTGCCAGCAGCCGGCGGGAGCACTCTAGCACAGATACGCAGTATTTT
CDR3 protein: CASSRREHSSTDTQYF
D gene: TRBD2
clone size: -
J gene: TRBJ2-3
V gene: TRBV7-2

CDR3 DNA: TGTGCCAGCAGCGTAGAATCCCAAGAGACCCAGTACTTC
CDR3 protein: CASSVESQETQYF
D gene: -
clone size: many
J gene: TRBJ2-5
V gene: TRBV9

CDR3 DNA: TGTGCCAGCAGGTCAACCACCGGGACAGGGAATGAAAAACTGTTTTTT
CDR3 protein: CASRSTTGTGNEKLFF
D gene: TRBD1
clone size: few
J gene: TRBJ1-4
V gene: TRBV6-1

CDR3 DNA: TGTGCCAGCAGTTTTTTCGGGACAGGGAAGGAAAAACTGTTTTTT
CDR3 protein: CASSFFGTGKEKLFF
D gene: TRBD1
clone size: -
J gene: TRBJ1-4
V gene: TRBV28

CDR3 DNA: TGTGCCAGCAGCCAGTATGGCGACAGGGGAACAGATACGCAGTATTTT
CDR3 protein: CASSQYGDRGTDTQYF
D gene: TRBD1
clone size: many
J gene: TRBJ2-3
V gene: TRBV3-1

CDR3 DNA: TGTGCCAGCAGCCCCGGGGGGGCGATTGGACACGAGCAGTACTTC
CDR3 protein: CASSPGGAIGHEQYF
D gene: TRBD2
clone size: -
J gene: TRBJ2-7
V gene: TRBV9

CDR3 DNA: TGCAGTGCTTTCCCAGGGGGCGGGCAGCCCCAGCATTTT
CDR3 protein: CSAFPGGGQPQHF
D gene: TRBD1
clone size: -
J gene: TRBJ1-5
V gene: TRBV20-1

CDR3 DNA: TGCAGTGCCCCAAGCTTATTTGGTCAGGGGGCGTATGGCTACACCTTC
CDR3 protein: CSAPSLFGQGAYGYTF
D gene: TRBD1
clone size: few
J gene: TRBJ1-2
V gene: TRBV20-1

CDR3 DNA: TGTGCCATCAGTAAAAAGGACAGGGGAAAGTGGGAGCTGTTTTTT
CDR3 protein: CAISKKDRGKWELFF
D gene: TRBD1
clone size: many
J gene: TRBJ2-2
V gene: TRBV10-3

CDR3 DNA: TGTGCCAGCACAAAAGGCCAACTAGCGGGAGTAGTTGAGACCCAGTACTTC
CDR3 protein: CASTKGQLAGVVETQYF
D gene: TRBD2
clone size: many
J gene: TRBJ2-5
V gene: TRBV7-2

CDR3 DNA: TGCGCCAGCAGCCAAGATACCCGGCCCCTCTACGAGCAGTACTTC
CDR3 protein: CASSQDTRPLYEQYF
D gene: -
clone size: -
J gene: TRBJ2-7
V gene: TRBV4-3

CDR3 DNA: TGTGCCAGCTCAGGAAGCGGGCCCTCCTACGAGCAGTACTTC
CDR3 protein: CASSGSGPSYEQYF
D gene: -
clone size: many
J gene: TRBJ2-7
V gene: TRBV6-2/TRBV6-3

CDR3 DNA: TGCAGTGGGGCAGGACAGATCACAGATACGCAGTATTTT
CDR3 protein: CSGAGQITDTQYF
D gene: -
clone size: many
J gene: TRBJ2-3
V gene: TRBV20-1

CDR3 DNA: TGTGCCAGCAGTTTATCACTAGCGGAATCCTACAATGAGCAGTTCTTC
CDR3 protein: CASSLSLAESYNEQFF
D gene: TRBD2
clone size: many
J gene: TRBJ2-1
V gene: TRBV27

CDR3 DNA: TGTGCCAGCAGTTTAGGGCGCGGACTAGCGGGAGTCGGGGGAAACATTCAGTACTTC
CDR3 protein: CASSLGRGLAGVGGNIQYF
D gene: TRBD2
clone size: -
J gene: TRBJ2-4
V gene: TRBV12-3/TRBV12-4

CDR3 DNA: TGTGCCAGCAGCCAAGGGACTAGGGACGAGCAGTACTTC
CDR3 protein: CASSQGTRDEQYF
D gene: TRBD2
clone size: many
J gene: TRBJ2-7
V gene: TRBV3-1

CDR3 DNA: TGCGCCAGCAGTGACTCCTTGCGGGCCCCCTACGAGCAGTACTTC
CDR3 protein: CASSDSLRAPYEQYF
D gene: -
clone size: few
J gene: TRBJ2-7
V gene: TRBV10-1

CDR3 DNA: TGTGCCATCAGTGAGTTGACAGGGCCAGACTATGGCTACACCTTC
CDR3 protein: CAISELTGPDYGYTF
D gene: TRBD1
clone size: many
J gene: TRBJ1-2
V gene: TRBV10-3

CDR3 DNA: TGTGCCAGCAGTGAGGGAGCCAAAAACATTCAGTACTTC
CDR3 protein: CASSEGAKNIQYF
D gene: -
clone size: many
J gene: TRBJ2-4
V gene: TRBV25-1

CDR3 DNA: TGTGCCAGCAGTTCCCGGGACAGGGGTCACGAGCAGTACTTC
CDR3 protein: CASSSRDRGHEQYF
D gene: TRBD1
clone size: -
J gene: TRBJ2-7
V gene: TRBV27

CDR3 DNA: TGTGCCAGCAGTTACTCGTGGCAGGGGGCTATGGACACTGAAGCTTTCTTT
CDR3 protein: CASSYSWQGAMDTEAFF
D gene: TRBD1
clone size: many
J gene: TRBJ1-1
V gene: TRBV6-5

CDR3 DNA: TGTGCCAGCAGTTTCAGTACGCTCTCTGGAAACACCATATATTTT
CDR3 protein: CASSFSTLSGNTIYF
D gene: -
clone size: many
J gene: TRBJ1-3
V gene: TRBV28